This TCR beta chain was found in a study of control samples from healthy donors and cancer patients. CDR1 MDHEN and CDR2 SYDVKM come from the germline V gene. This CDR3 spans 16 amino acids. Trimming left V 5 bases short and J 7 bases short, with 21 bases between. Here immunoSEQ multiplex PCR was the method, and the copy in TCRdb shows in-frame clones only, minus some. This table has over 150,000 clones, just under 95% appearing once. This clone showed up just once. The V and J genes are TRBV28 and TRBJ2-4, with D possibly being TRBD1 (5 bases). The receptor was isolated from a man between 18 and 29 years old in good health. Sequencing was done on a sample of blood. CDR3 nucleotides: TGTGCCAGCAGTCCCCCGTTCTGGGGCGGATTGAACATTCAGTACTTC. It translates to CASSPPFWGGLNIQYF.